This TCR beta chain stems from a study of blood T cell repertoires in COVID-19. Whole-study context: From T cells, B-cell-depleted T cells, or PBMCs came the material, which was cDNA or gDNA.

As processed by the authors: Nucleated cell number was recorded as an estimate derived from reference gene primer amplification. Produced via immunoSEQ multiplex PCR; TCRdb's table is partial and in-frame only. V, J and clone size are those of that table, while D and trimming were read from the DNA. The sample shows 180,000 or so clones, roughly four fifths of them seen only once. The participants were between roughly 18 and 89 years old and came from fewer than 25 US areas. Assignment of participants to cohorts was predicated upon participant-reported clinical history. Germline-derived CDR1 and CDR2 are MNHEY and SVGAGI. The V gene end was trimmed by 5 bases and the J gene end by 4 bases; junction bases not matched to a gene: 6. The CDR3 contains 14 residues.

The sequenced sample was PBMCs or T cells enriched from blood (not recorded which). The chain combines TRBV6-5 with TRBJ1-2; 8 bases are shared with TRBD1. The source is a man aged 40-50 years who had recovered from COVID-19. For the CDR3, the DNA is TGTGCCAGCAGTAGAACAGGGGGAGGCTATGGCTACACCTTC. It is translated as CASSRTGGGYGYTF.